This is a list of T cell receptor beta chains from one sample in a study of cytomegalovirus exposure and HLA in healthy donors. Data came from immunoSEQ multiplex PCR; TCRdb stores just in-frame clones and leaves some out. The data show some 130,000 clones, with 60% to 80% seen just once and 2% to 2.5% held by the top ten. The specimen sequenced was PBMCs. These receptors all come from a man aged 30-40 years in good health and CMV-seronegative. The CDR3 runs from the conserved cysteine through the conserved F or W. Each record gives: V gene, D gene, J gene, CDR3 protein. A D gene is named only where the DNA matches it firmly.

V: TRBV6-5; D: -; J: TRBJ2-1; CDR3: CASSRELGYEQFF
V: TRBV28; D: -; J: TRBJ2-1; CDR3: CASSLRDGGKVILFF
V: TRBV4-3; D: -; J: TRBJ1-1; CDR3: CASSQDPGAVEAFF
V: TRBV10-3; D: -; J: TRBJ1-2; CDR3: CAISAVSQNYGYTF
V: TRBV11-2; D: -; J: TRBJ1-4; CDR3: CASSLYRKDEKLFF
V: TRBV2; D: -; J: TRBJ1-5; CDR3: CASGRENQPQHF
V: TRBV6-4; D: -; J: TRBJ2-4; CDR3: CASSKSQKNIQYF
V: TRBV6-5; D: -; J: TRBJ1-2; CDR3: CASSYLLSYGYTF
V: TRBV19; D: -; J: TRBJ2-1; CDR3: CASRPQGAPPPYNEQFF
V: TRBV7-9; D: TRBD2; J: TRBJ2-5; CDR3: CASSSSDSGNQETQYF
V: TRBV4-3; D: TRBD2; J: TRBJ2-3; CDR3: CASAGAATDTQYF
V: TRBV27; D: TRBD1; J: TRBJ2-7; CDR3: CASSFGQGFSEQYF
V: TRBV6-5; D: -; J: TRBJ2-1; CDR3: CASSYTESGYNEQFF
V: TRBV6-1; D: -; J: TRBJ1-5; CDR3: CASSERVREPQHF